The clone carrying this T cell receptor beta chain was seen just once. The entry originates in a study of blood T cell repertoires in COVID-19. Method: immunoSEQ multiplex PCR; TCRdb's copy keeps in-frame clones and lacks some. The repertoire holds roughly 66,000 clones, with about 90% as singletons. The CDR3 runs 15 residues. In germline, CDR1 is SGHNT, CDR2 YYREEE (reference sequence). V lost 6 bases to trimming and J lost 5 bases; unmatched junction nucleotides: 6. This rearrangement joins TRBV5-4 to TRBJ1-6, with 9 bases that match TRBD1. The receptor comes from a human donor in a cohort sampled during active COVID-19. The sample taken for sequencing was peripheral blood. CDR3 DNA: TGTGCCAGCACAGGGGACAGGGCTGATAATTCACCCCTCCACTTT. Translating gives CASTGDRADNSPLHF.